A single sample gave rise to the 25 T cell receptor beta chains below, sequenced in a study of post-analysis software for immune sequencing data. Overall study findings and caveats: The five TRBV segments detected at higher frequency in patients than in controls included TRBV5-6, TRBV5-1 and TRBV20-1.

These receptors lack a known antigen. cDNA libraries of TCR beta carried unique molecular identifiers. TCRdb reanalysed the PCR reads using MiXCR and keeps one entry per CDR3 protein. The table includes hundreds of thousands of distinct CDR3 sequences, under 70% detected once. The specimen was blood. The origin of the receptors is a girl between 5 and 17 years old with multiple sclerosis.

This clonotype has only a few counts. The V and J genes are TRBV7-2 and TRBJ2-2, with D unclear. Germline V lookup: CDR1 SGHTA, CDR2 FQGNSA. V lost 5 bases and J lost 2, with 6 bases in between. This CDR3 has 13 residues. This chain's CDR3 is CASSPGNTGELFF. Here the CDR3 DNA reads TGTGCCAGCAGCCCCGGAAACACCGGGGAGCTGTTTTTT.

This chain links TRBV11-2 with TRBJ1-2; D gene uncertain. Germline V gene lookup returns CDR1 SGHAT and CDR2 FQNNGV. There are 14 residues in the CDR3. Trimming cost V 0 bases and J 2 bases, with 7 bases left between them. For the CDR3, the DNA is TGTGCCAGCAGCTTAGAAGCCAGGAACTATGGCTACACCTTC. Translated: CASSLEARNYGYTF.

This chain joins TRBV4-1 and TRBJ2-7, with TRBD1 matching over 9 bases. The J call may be wrong; the DNA end is better matched by TRBJ2-5. CDR1 and CDR2 from the germline V gene are MGHRA and YSYEKL. This CDR3 has 19 residues. In nucleotides, the CDR3 is TGCGCCAGCAGCCAAGATTATTTGTCGGGACAGGGAAGCCTGAAGACCCAGTACTTC. Amino acids: CASSQDYLSGQGSLKTQYF.

The CDR3 protein is CASSQAVGASGRYEQYF. CDR3 nucleotide sequence: TGTGCCAGCAGCCAAGCAGTAGGGGCTAGCGGTAGGTACGAGCAGTACTTC. The chain joins TRBV4-2 to TRBJ2-5; 7 bases are shared with TRBD2. The assigned J gene may be wrong: the sequence end matches TRBJ2-7 better. Germline loops: CDR1 LGHNA, CDR2 YNFKEQ. The CDR3 is 17 residues long.

This clonotype was found once. The gene calls are TRBV6-1 and TRBJ2-3, with TRBD1 matching 7 bases. Unmatched junction bases numbered 6, after V lost 2 bases and J lost 4 bases. The CDR3 length is 15 residues. The germline CDR1 and CDR2 sequences are MNHNS and SASEGT. The chain's CDR3 is CASSEPTGLADTQYF. The CDR3 DNA reads TGTGCCAGCAGTGAACCGACAGGGTTAGCAGATACGCAGTATTTT.

The V and J genes are TRBV7-8 and TRBJ1-2, with 7 bases matching TRBD1. Germline values: CDR1 SGHVS, CDR2 FQNEAQ. The V segment lost 5 bases and the J segment 5 bases; nucleotides outside the gene matches: 11. The CDR3 contains 15 residues. The CDR3 protein is CASSLRVRQGYGYTF. DNA of the CDR3: TGTGCCAGCAGCCTACGTGTCAGACAGGGATATGGCTACACCTTC.

In this sample, this clonotype turned up a few times. The chain joins TRBV5-1 to TRBJ2-6, with a weak D call TRBD1 (5 bases). Trimming stripped 4 bases from V and 2 bases from J, with 10 bases between. The CDR3 has 15 amino acids. Germline values: CDR1 SGHRS, CDR2 YFSETQ. CDR3 bases: TGCGCCAGCAGCGCCGCAGGGACTGGGGCCAACGTCCTGACTTTC. Protein sequence: CASSAAGTGANVLTF.

The chain couples TRBV12-3 or TRBV12-4 to TRBJ2-1; no reliable D call. This CDR3 has 14 residues. V dropped 0 bases and J dropped 11 bases, with 14 bases sitting between them. The CDR3: CASSLALTPDQQFF. CDR3 DNA: TGTGCCAGCAGTTTAGCGCTAACCCCAGACCAGCAGTTCTTC.

This chain links TRBV29-1 with TRBJ1-2; TRBD1 matches 8 bases. The trim removed 3 bases at V and 12 bases at J, leaving 9 bases unmatched. Germline V gene sequence: CDR1 SQVTM, CDR2 ANQGSEA. The CDR3 is 12 amino acids. In DNA form, the CDR3 reads TGCAGCGTTGACAAGGTGGACAGGGCGCACACCTTC. Translating gives CSVDKVDRAHTF.

This chain links TRBV7-3 with TRBJ2-1, with D hard to call. CDR1 is SGHTA, CDR2 FQGTGA, per germline. V lost 5 bases to trimming and J lost 2 bases, with 16 bases between them. The CDR3 consists of 16 residues. In nucleotides, the CDR3 is TGTGCCAGCAGCCCCATTAAAGTGGGGACCTACAATGAGCAGTTCTTC. It translates to CASSPIKVGTYNEQFF.

In its sample, this clonotype was seen a few times. The chain links TRBV3-1 to TRBJ2-1; D is undetermined. V was clipped by 6 bases and J by 5 bases, with 2 bases between them. The CDR3 totals 10 residues. Looked up from germline, CDR1 is LGHDT and CDR2 is YNNKEL (reference sequence). This chain's CDR3 is CASRDNEQFF. CDR3 nucleotide sequence: TGTGCCAGCAGGGACAATGAGCAGTTCTTC.

V usage is TRBV20-1 and J usage is TRBJ2-1; TRBD2 matches at 8 bases. Unmatched junction bases numbered 6, after V lost 5 bases and J lost 3 bases. The CDR3 runs to 14 residues. CDR1 is DFQATT and CDR2 is SNEGSKA in the germline V gene (reference sequence). CDR3 DNA: TGCAGTGCTGCCGGGACTAGAGACTACAATGAGCAGTTCTTC. Its protein product is CSAAGTRDYNEQFF.

The chain links TRBV2 to TRBJ1-2, with unresolved D. Deletions cut 4 bases from V and 2 bases from J, with 14 bases between. The CDR3 spans 15 residues. Germline CDR1 SNHLY, CDR2 FYNNEI. The CDR3 sequence is CASSGARSANYGYTF. The CDR3 DNA sequence: TGTGCCAGCAGTGGGGCCAGGAGCGCGAACTATGGCTACACCTTC. Combining the CDR3 with reference TRBV2 and TRBJ1-2 gives the whole variable domain EPEVTQTPSHQVTQMGQEVILRCVPISNHLYFYWYRQILGQKVEFLVSFYNNEISEKSEIFDDQFSVERPDGSNFTLKIRSTKLEDSAMYFCASSGARSANYGYTFGSGTRLTVV.

The rearrangement uses TRBV5-1 and TRBJ2-5; 8 bases are a match to TRBD1. The end of the DNA aligns better with TRBJ2-7, so the J call may be wrong. The CDR3 loop spans 16 amino acids. Germline V gives CDR1 SGHRS, CDR2 YFSETQ. DNA of the CDR3: TGCGCCAGCAGCTCGAGTTCTGGGACAGGCCCCGGCGAGCAGTACTTC. This encodes CASSSSSGTGPGEQYF.

The chain has TRBV20-1 and TRBJ2-2; 12 nucleotides line up with TRBD2. Germline V lookup: CDR1 DFQATT, CDR2 SNEGSKA (reference sequence). The CDR3 is 17 residues long. After removal of 1 base from V and 1 base from J, the junction contained 4 bases not matched to a gene. The CDR3 DNA is TGCAGTGCTAGAGGGGCTAGCGGGAGGGGGAACACCGGGGAGCTGTTTTTT. It is translated as CSARGASGRGNTGELFF.

The genes are TRBV29-1 and TRBJ2-3; TRBD2 matches 10 bases. CDR3 size: 14 residues. Germline trimming cut 0 bases from V and 9 bases from J; bases unmatched to any gene: 6. Per germline, CDR1 SQVTM and CDR2 ANQGSEA. In DNA form, the CDR3 reads TGCAGCGTTGAAGAACATCTAGCGGGAGTCACGCAGTATTTT. Translation: CSVEEHLAGVTQYF.

The chain employs TRBV7-9 and TRBJ2-1; TRBD2 aligns across 9 bases. CDR1 and CDR2 from the germline V gene are SEHNR and FQNEAQ (reference sequence). This CDR3 comprises 15 residues. The junction had 13 bases not matched to a gene; V was cut back by 6 bases and J by 10 bases. CDR3 sequence: CASRTSREGSREQFF. In DNA, the CDR3 is TGTGCCAGCAGGACTTCGCGGGAGGGTTCACGGGAGCAGTTCTTC.

This chain joins TRBV7-3 and TRBJ2-3; TRBD2 agrees at 7 bases. There are 15 residues in the CDR3. From germline, CDR1 is SGHTA and CDR2 FQGTGA. With V trimmed by 2 bases and J by 2 bases, 4 bases remained unmatched. The CDR3 DNA reads TGTGCCAGCAGCTTAGCGGGAGCCCACACAGATACGCAGTATTTT. It encodes CASSLAGAHTDTQYF.

This sequence joins TRBV3-1 and TRBJ2-7, with D possibly being TRBD2 (5 bases). In germline, CDR1 is LGHDT, CDR2 YNNKEL (reference sequence). This CDR3 region has 18 residues. The V gene lost 4 bases and the J gene lost 0 bases, with 22 bases spanning the gap. The CDR3 reads CASSLFRPRRRFSYEQYF. The DNA for the CDR3 is TGTGCCAGCAGCCTTTTCAGACCCCGGCGGAGGTTCTCCTACGAGCAGTACTTC.

The rearrangement joins TRBV7-8 to TRBJ1-6; D gene unclear. Trimming stripped 1 base from V and 0 bases from J, with 4 bases between. Germline CDR1 reads SGHVS; CDR2 reads FQNEAQ. The CDR3 runs to 15 residues. CDR3 in amino acids: CASSLVNSYNSPLHF. The CDR3 DNA is TGTGCCAGCAGCTTAGTAAACTCCTATAATTCACCCCTCCACTTT.

The chain couples TRBV6-1 to TRBJ2-7; D could derive from TRBD1 or TRBD2 (5 bases each). CDR1 MNHNS and CDR2 SASEGT come from the germline V gene. Between the trimmed V and J ends, which lost 8 bases and 0 bases, there was a span of 17 bases. The CDR3 is 15 residues long. In DNA form, the CDR3 reads TGTGCCAGCGCGGTCCGGGGCACCGACTCCTACGAGCAGTACTTC. Translation gives CASAVRGTDSYEQYF.

The genes are TRBV29-1 and TRBJ2-4; D might be TRBD2 (5 bases). In germline, CDR1 is SQVTM, CDR2 ANQGSEA. The ends were cut back, 4 bases at V and 13 bases at J, with 14 bases in the middle. The CDR3 has 11 residues. In DNA, the CDR3 is TGCAGCGTTGGGGATTTCGGGGAGCAGTACTTC. Translation gives CSVGDFGEQYF. The whole variable domain, remainder taken from reference TRBV29-1 and TRBJ2-4, is SAVISQKPSRDICQRGTSLTIQCQVDSQVTMMFWYRQQPGQSLTLIATANQGSEATYESGFVIDKFPISRPNLTFSTLTVSNMSPEDSSIYLCSVGDFGEQYFGAGTRLSVL.

The DNA of the CDR3 is TGTGCCAGCGACTCGGGGGATACGCAGTATTTT. Protein product: CASDSGDTQYF. This chain uses TRBV5-6 with TRBJ2-3, with D perhaps TRBD2 (5 bases). Between the trimmed V and J ends, which lost 7 bases and 6 bases, there was a span of 9 bases. The germline V gene encodes CDR1 SGHDT and CDR2 YYEEEE. The CDR3 contains 11 residues.

The chain links TRBV10-3 to TRBJ2-5, with 7 bases identical to TRBD1. This CDR3 is built from 15 residues. After removal of 4 bases from V and 2 bases from J, the junction contained 7 bases not matched to a gene. CDR1 and CDR2 (germline): ENHRY, SYGVKD. Here the CDR3 reads CAISVKGALQETQYF. The CDR3 region has the DNA TGTGCCATCAGTGTGAAGGGGGCTCTTCAAGAGACCCAGTACTTC.

This rearrangement joins TRBV5-1 to TRBJ2-1; D call uncertain. Germline CDR1 and CDR2: SGHRS and YFSETQ. The CDR3 is 14 residues long. Deletions cut 2 bases from V and 6 bases from J, with 12 bases between. CDR3 in DNA: TGCGCCAGCAGCTTCGGGCGCGTCGGCAATGAGCAGTTCTTC. Amino acids: CASSFGRVGNEQFF.